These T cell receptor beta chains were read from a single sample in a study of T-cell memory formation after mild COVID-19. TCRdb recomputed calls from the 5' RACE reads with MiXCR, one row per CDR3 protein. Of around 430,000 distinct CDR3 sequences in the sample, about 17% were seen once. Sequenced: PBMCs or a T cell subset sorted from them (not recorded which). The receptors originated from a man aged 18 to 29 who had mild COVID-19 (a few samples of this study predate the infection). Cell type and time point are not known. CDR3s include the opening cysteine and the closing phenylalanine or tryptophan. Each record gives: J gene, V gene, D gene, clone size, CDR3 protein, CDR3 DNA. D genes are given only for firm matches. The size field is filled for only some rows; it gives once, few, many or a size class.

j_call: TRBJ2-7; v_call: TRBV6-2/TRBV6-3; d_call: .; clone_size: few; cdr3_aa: CASSYTYEGLYSYEQYF; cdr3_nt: TGTGCCAGCAGTTACACGTACGAGGGGTTATACTCCTACGAGCAGTACTTC
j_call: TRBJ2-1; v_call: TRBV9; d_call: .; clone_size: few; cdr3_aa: CASSWGYNEQFF; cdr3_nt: TGTGCCAGCAGCTGGGGGTACAATGAGCAGTTCTTC
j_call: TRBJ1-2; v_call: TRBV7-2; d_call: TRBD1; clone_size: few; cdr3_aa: CASSSPTGAYGYTF; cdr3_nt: TGTGCCAGCAGCTCGCCGACAGGGGCATATGGCTACACCTTC
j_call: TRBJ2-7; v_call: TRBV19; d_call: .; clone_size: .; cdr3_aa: CASSMVGYEQYF; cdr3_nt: TGTGCCAGTAGTATGGTCGGCTACGAGCAGTACTTC
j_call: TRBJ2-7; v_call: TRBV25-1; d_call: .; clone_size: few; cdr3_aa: CASSEYNYEQYF; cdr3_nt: TGTGCCAGCAGTGAATATAACTACGAGCAGTACTTC
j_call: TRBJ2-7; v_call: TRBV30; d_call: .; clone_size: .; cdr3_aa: CASRDRISYEQYF; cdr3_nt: TGTGCCTCCCGGGACCGTATATCCTACGAGCAGTACTTC
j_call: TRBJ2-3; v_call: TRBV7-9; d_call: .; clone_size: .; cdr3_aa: CASSLPIRDTQYF; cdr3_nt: TGTGCCAGCAGCCTTCCAATAAGAGATACGCAGTATTTT
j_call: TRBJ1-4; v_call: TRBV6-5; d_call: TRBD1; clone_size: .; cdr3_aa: CASSPGDRDNEKLFF; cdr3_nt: TGTGCCAGCAGTCCGGGGGACAGAGATAATGAAAAACTGTTTTTT
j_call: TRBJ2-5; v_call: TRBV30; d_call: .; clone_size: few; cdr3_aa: CAWSGGATQYF; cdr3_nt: TGTGCCTGGAGTGGAGGGGCGACCCAGTACTTC
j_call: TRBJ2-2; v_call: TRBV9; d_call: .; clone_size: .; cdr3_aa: CASSGSRGQTGELFF; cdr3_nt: TGTGCCAGCAGCGGGTCGCGGGGGCAGACCGGGGAGCTGTTTTTT
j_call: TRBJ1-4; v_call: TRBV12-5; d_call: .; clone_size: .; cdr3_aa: CASGLGRVSPNEKLFF; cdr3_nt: TGTGCTAGTGGTTTGGGCAGGGTGTCACCTAATGAAAAACTGTTTTTT
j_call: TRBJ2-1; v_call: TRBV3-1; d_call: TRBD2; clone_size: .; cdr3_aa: CASSQGSGGWDNEQFF; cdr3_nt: TGTGCCAGCAGCCAGGGAAGCGGGGGGTGGGACAATGAGCAGTTCTTC
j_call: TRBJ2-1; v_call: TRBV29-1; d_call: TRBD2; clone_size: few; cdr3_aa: CSVVWRGGPDNEQFF; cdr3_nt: TGCAGCGTTGTTTGGCGGGGGGGCCCGGACAATGAGCAGTTCTTC
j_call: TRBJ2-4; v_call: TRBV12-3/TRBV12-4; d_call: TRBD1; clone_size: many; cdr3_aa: CASRGQIAKNIQYF; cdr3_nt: TGTGCCAGTAGGGGGCAGATAGCCAAAAACATTCAGTACTTC
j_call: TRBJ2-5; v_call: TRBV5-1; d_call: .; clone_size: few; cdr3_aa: CASSDPGPPEGTQYF; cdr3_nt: TGCGCCAGCAGCGATCCGGGACCGCCAGAGGGGACCCAGTACTTC
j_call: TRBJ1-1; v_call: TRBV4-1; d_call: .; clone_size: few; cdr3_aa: CASSQFQGSGTEAFF; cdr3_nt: TGCGCCAGCAGCCAGTTCCAGGGGTCTGGCACTGAAGCTTTCTTT
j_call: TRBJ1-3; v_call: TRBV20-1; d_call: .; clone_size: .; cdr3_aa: CSARIENTIYF; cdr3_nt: TGCAGTGCTAGGATAGAAAACACCATATATTTT
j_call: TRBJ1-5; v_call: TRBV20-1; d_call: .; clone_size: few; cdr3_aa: CSAKTGTQPQHF; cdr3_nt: TGCAGTGCGAAGACAGGTACTCAGCCCCAGCATTTT
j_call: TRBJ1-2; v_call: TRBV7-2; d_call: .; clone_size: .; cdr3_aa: CASSSAGLSYGYTF; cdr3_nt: TGTGCCAGCAGCTCCGCAGGGCTTTCCTATGGCTACACCTTC
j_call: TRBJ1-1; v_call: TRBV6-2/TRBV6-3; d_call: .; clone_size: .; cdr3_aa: CASSTGYGYTEAFF; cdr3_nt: TGTGCCAGCAGTACAGGGTACGGGTACACTGAAGCTTTCTTT
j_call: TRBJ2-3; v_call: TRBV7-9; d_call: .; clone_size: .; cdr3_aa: CASSLGRSSTDTQYF; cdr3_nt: TGTGCCAGCAGTCTTGGGCGTTCTAGCACAGATACGCAGTATTTT
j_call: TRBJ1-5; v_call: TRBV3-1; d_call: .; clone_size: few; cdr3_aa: CASSPQLLQPQHF; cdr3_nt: TGTGCCAGCAGCCCCCAACTCCTTCAGCCCCAGCATTTT
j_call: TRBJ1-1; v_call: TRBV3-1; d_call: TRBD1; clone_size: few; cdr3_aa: CASRNGQGRTEAFF; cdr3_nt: TGTGCCAGCAGAAACGGACAGGGAAGGACTGAAGCTTTCTTT
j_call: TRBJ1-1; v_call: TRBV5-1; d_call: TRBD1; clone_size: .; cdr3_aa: CASSLGDRGNTEAFF; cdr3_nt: TGCGCCAGCAGCTTGGGCGACAGGGGGAACACTGAAGCTTTCTTT
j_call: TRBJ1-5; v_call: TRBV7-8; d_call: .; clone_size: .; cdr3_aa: CASSHTGPRGHQPQHF; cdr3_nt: TGTGCCAGCAGCCACACCGGGCCCCGGGGTCATCAGCCCCAGCATTTT
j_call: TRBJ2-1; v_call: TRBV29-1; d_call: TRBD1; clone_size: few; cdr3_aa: CSAGTGSNEQFF; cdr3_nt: TGCAGCGCCGGGACAGGGAGCAATGAGCAGTTCTTC
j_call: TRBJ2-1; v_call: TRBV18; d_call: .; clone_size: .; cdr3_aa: CASSPRAGSYNEQFF; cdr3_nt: TGTGCCAGCTCACCGCGGGCGGGCTCCTACAATGAGCAGTTCTTC
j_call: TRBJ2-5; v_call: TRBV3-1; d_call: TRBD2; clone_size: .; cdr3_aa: CASSQLSGGHYQETQYF; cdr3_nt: TGTGCCAGCAGCCAACTTAGCGGGGGACACTACCAAGAGACCCAGTACTTC
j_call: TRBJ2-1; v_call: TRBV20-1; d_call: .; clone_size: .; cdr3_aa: CSARQPGRPDNEQFF; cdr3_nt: TGCAGTGCTAGACAACCGGGACGACCCGACAATGAGCAGTTCTTC
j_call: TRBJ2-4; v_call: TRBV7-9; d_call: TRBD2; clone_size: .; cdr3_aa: CASSPGGIQYF; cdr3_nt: TGTGCCAGCAGCCCGGGGGGGATTCAGTACTTC
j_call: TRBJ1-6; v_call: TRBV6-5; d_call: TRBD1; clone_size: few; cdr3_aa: CASSEQGIFINSPLHF; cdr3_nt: TGTGCCAGCAGTGAACAGGGGATCTTTATTAATTCACCCCTCCACTTT
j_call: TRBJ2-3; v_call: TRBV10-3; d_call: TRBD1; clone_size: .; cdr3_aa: CATRGQGRADTQYF; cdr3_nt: TGTGCCACCCGGGGACAGGGGCGGGCAGATACGCAGTATTTT
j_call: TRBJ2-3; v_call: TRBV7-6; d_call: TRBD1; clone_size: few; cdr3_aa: CASSFLGQGSADTQYF; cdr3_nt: TGTGCCAGCAGCTTTCTCGGACAGGGGTCGGCAGATACGCAGTATTTT
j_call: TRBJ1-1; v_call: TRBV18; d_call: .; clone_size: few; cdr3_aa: CASSLTGFDTEAFF; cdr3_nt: TGTGCCAGCTCACTAACAGGGTTTGATACTGAAGCTTTCTTT
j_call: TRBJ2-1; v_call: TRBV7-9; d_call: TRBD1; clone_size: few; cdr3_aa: CASSLQSGGFNEQFF; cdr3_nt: TGTGCCAGCAGCTTACAGTCAGGGGGCTTCAATGAGCAGTTCTTC
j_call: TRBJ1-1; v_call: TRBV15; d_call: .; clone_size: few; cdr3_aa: CATSRDLGKDSEAFF; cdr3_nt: TGTGCCACCAGCAGAGATCTGGGAAAGGATTCTGAAGCTTTCTTT
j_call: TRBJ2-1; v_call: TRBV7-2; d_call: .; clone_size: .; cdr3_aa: CASSLARTTYNEQFF; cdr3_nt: TGTGCCAGCAGCTTAGCTCGTACTACCTACAATGAGCAGTTCTTC
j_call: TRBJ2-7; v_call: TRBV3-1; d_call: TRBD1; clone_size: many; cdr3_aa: CASSQTGTGGGQYF; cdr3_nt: TGTGCCAGCAGCCAGACCGGGACAGGGGGCGGGCAGTACTTC
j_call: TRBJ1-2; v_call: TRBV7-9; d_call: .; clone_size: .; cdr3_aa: CASSSAGRPLYGYTF; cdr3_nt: TGTGCCAGCAGCTCAGCCGGCAGGCCCCTTTATGGCTACACCTTC
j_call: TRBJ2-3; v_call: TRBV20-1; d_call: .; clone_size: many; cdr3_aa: CSAPNRDSTDTQYF; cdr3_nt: TGCAGTGCTCCTAACCGGGACAGCACAGATACGCAGTATTTT
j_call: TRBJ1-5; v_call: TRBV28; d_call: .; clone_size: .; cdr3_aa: CASIKLQGWPQHF; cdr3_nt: TGTGCCAGCATCAAATTACAGGGATGGCCCCAGCATTTT
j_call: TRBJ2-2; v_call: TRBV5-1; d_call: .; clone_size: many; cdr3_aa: CASSLARTGELFF; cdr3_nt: TGCGCCAGCAGCTTGGCCCGGACCGGGGAGCTGTTTTTT
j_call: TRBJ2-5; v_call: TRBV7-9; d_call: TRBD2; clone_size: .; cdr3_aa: CASSPFSGLEGETQYF; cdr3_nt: TGTGCCAGCAGCCCCTTTAGCGGGTTGGAGGGAGAGACCCAGTACTTC
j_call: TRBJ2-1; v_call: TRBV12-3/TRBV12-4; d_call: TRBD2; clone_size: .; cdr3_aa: CASSRRWTSGGANEQFF; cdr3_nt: TGTGCCAGCAGTCGACGTTGGACTAGCGGGGGGGCTAATGAGCAGTTCTTC
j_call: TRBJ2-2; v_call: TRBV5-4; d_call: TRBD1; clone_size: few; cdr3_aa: CASSRGQLHTGELFF; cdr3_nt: TGTGCCAGCAGCAGGGGACAGCTTCACACCGGGGAGCTGTTTTTT
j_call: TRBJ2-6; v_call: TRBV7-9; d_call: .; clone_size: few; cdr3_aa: CASSRDPSSGANVLTF; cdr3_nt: TGTGCCAGCAGCCGGGACCCTTCCTCTGGGGCCAACGTCCTGACTTTC
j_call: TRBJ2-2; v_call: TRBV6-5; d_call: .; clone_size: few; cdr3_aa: CASSYWAGSNTGELFF; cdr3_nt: TGTGCCAGCAGTTACTGGGCGGGCTCGAACACCGGGGAGCTGTTTTTT
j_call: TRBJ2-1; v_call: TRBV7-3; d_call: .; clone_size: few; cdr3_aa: CASSLGADSNEQFF; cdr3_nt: TGTGCCAGCAGCTTAGGGGCGGACAGTAATGAGCAGTTCTTC
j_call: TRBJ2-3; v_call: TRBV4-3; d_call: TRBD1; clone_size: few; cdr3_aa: CASSQDRARGFTDTQYF; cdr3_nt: TGCGCCAGCAGCCAAGATCGTGCCAGGGGGTTCACAGATACGCAGTATTTT
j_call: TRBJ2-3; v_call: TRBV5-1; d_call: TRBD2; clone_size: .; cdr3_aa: CASSFASGTSVTDTQYF; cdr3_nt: TGCGCCAGCAGTTTCGCCTCCGGGACTAGCGTCACAGATACGCAGTATTTT
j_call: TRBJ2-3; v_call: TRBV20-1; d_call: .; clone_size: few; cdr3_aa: CSASNPARSTDTQYF; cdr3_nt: TGCAGTGCTAGTAACCCGGCACGGAGCACAGATACGCAGTATTTT
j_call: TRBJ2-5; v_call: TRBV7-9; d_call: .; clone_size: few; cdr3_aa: CASSFVRGGQETQYF; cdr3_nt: TGTGCCAGCAGCTTCGTTCGGGGAGGCCAAGAGACCCAGTACTTC
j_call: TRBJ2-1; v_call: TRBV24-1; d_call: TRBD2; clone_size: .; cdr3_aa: CATEAGGPYNEQFF; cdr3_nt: TGTGCCACCGAGGCGGGGGGCCCCTACAATGAGCAGTTCTTC
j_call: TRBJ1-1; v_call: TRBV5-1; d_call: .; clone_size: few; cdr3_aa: CASSTPTALNTEAFF; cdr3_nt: TGCGCCAGCAGCACCCCGACAGCTTTGAACACTGAAGCTTTCTTT
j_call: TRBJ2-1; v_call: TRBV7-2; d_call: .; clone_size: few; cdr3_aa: CASSQGIFSYNEQFF; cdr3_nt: TGTGCCAGCAGCCAGGGGATTTTTTCCTACAATGAGCAGTTCTTC
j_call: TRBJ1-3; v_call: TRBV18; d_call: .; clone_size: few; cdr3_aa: CASSDSQMNSGNTIYF; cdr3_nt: TGTGCCAGCTCCGACAGCCAAATGAACTCTGGAAACACCATATATTTT
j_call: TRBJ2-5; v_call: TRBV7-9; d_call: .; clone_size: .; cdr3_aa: CASSWGTLTQETQYF; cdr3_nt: TGTGCCAGCAGCTGGGGGACTCTTACTCAGGAGACCCAGTACTTC